The 14 T cell receptor beta chains reported below all come from one sample, sequenced in a study of T-cell memory formation after mild COVID-19. TCRdb itself ran the 5' RACE reads through MiXCR, one entry per CDR3 protein. The sample consists of around 250,000 distinct CDR3 sequences, over 15% of them appearing once. Sequencing was performed on PBMCs or a T cell subset sorted from them (not recorded which). Receptors were obtained from a man aged 18 to 35 who had mild COVID-19 (a few samples of this study predate the infection). Cell type and time point are not known.

Written as DNA, the CDR3 is TGTGCCAGCAGCACAGGGGTAGCAGAGACCCAGTACTTC. Translating it yields CASSTGVAETQYF. The genes are TRBV7-9 and TRBJ2-5; 7 nucleotides agree with TRBD1. The CDR3 extends over 13 amino acids. V was pared by 5 bases and J by 4 bases, with 4 bases of the junction left unmatched. In germline, CDR1 is SEHNR, CDR2 FQNEAQ (reference sequence). The full variable domain, with the rest looked up from reference TRBV7-9 and TRBJ2-5, is DTGVSQNPRHKITKRGQNVTFRCDPISEHNRLYWYRQTLGQGPEFLTYFQNEAQLEKSRLLSDRFSAERPKGSFSTLEIQRTEQGDSAMYLCASSTGVAETQYFGPGTRLLVL.

This clonotype showed up just a few times. The chain has TRBV30 and TRBJ1-1; unclear D gene. With 5 bases removed from V and 0 bases from J, the gap between germline ends came to 7 bases. The CDR3 is made up of 12 amino acids. Germline-derived CDR1 and CDR2 are GTSNPN and SVGIG (reference sequence). The CDR3 sequence is CAWGVMNTEAFF. The CDR3 region has the DNA TGTGCCTGGGGGGTCATGAACACTGAAGCTTTCTTT.

The J gene is TRBJ1-2, the V gene TRBV5-1; 9 bases are a match to TRBD1. Trimming removed 3 bases from V and 6 bases from J; junction bases left unmatched: 0. The germline gives CDR1 SGHRS, CDR2 YFSETQ. The CDR3 runs 12 residues. CDR3 region: CASSWDRDGYTF. The CDR3 region has the DNA TGCGCCAGCAGCTGGGACAGGGATGGCTACACCTTC. The full variable domain, its missing parts supplied by reference TRBV5-1 and TRBJ1-2, is KAGVTQTPRYLIKTRGQQVTLSCSPISGHRSVSWYQQTPGQGLQFLFEYFSETQRNKGNFPGRFSGRQFSNSRSEMNVSTLELGDSALYLCASSWDRDGYTFGSGTRLTVV.

The chain uses TRBV11-1 and TRBJ2-1; TRBD1 is a possible D gene (5 bases). Trimming stripped 3 bases from V and 9 bases from J, with 15 bases between. Germline CDR1 SGHAT, CDR2 FQDESV (reference sequence). This CDR3 has 14 amino acids. CDR3 nucleotides: TGTGCCAGCAGCTTCCAGGGTCCAGGGCTTGAGCAGTTCTTC. This sequence encodes CASSFQGPGLEQFF.

V usage is TRBV29-1 and J usage is TRBJ2-7, with D perhaps TRBD1 or TRBD2 (5 bases each). Germline loops: CDR1 SQVTM, CDR2 ANQGSEA. CDR3 length equals 13 residues. V was pared by 7 bases and J by 0 bases, with 13 bases between. The CDR3 DNA is TGCAGCGCCTGGGGACCGAGCTCCTACGAGCAGTACTTC. Its protein product is CSAWGPSSYEQYF.

This clonotype was seen at least ten times. The rearrangement links TRBV6-5 to TRBJ1-4; weak D call: TRBD1 (6 bases). Trimming stripped 6 bases from V and 4 bases from J, with 15 bases between. CDR1 is MNHEY and CDR2 is SVGAGI in the germline V gene. The CDR3 is 15 residues long. This chain's CDR3 is CASSTEGRGNEKLFF. The CDR3 DNA reads as TGTGCCAGCAGCACCGAGGGCAGGGGTAATGAAAAACTGTTTTTT.

The table lists this clonotype with a count of one. The chain links TRBV2 to TRBJ2-5; a possible D gene is TRBD1 (5 bases). CDR3 length: 15 amino acids. Germline lookup yields CDR1 SNHLY and CDR2 FYNNEI. V lost 3 bases to trimming and J lost 1 base, with 12 bases between them. The CDR3 spells CASSDSWGSQETQYF. In DNA, the CDR3 is TGTGCCAGCAGTGATTCTTGGGGCAGCCAAGAGACCCAGTACTTC.

This clonotype was detected a few times. The rearrangement joins TRBV5-1 to TRBJ1-5; D call uncertain. V was cut by 4 bases and J by 3 bases, with 8 bases left in between. Germline lookup yields CDR1 SGHRS and CDR2 YFSETQ. This CDR3 region has 13 residues. The CDR3 coding sequence is TGCGCCAGCAGCGTGGAGTCCAATCAGCCCCAGCATTTT. The encoded protein is CASSVESNQPQHF. Full variable domain (outside the CDR3, taken from reference TRBV5-1 and TRBJ1-5): KAGVTQTPRYLIKTRGQQVTLSCSPISGHRSVSWYQQTPGQGLQFLFEYFSETQRNKGNFPGRFSGRQFSNSRSEMNVSTLELGDSALYLCASSVESNQPQHFGDGTRLSIL.

The chain combines TRBV7-6 with TRBJ2-6, with 8 positions matching TRBD1. The CDR3 spans 16 residues. V lost 5 bases and J lost 0; bases outside the gene matches: 3. CDR1 and CDR2 from the germline V gene are SGHVS and FNYEAQ. As DNA, the CDR3 is TGTGCCAGCAGCCGGGACAGGCCCTCTGGGGCCAACGTCCTGACTTTC. Protein sequence: CASSRDRPSGANVLTF.

This chain links TRBV6-5 with TRBJ2-5; TRBD2 aligns across 11 bases. J lost 3 bases, V lost 6 bases, and 9 bases had no gene match. CDR1 is MNHEY, CDR2 SVGAGI, per germline. The CDR3 sequence is 16 residues long. CDR3 sequence reads: CASSLLAGEQEETQYF. DNA of the CDR3: TGTGCCAGCAGCCTACTAGCGGGGGAACAGGAAGAGACCCAGTACTTC.

This clonotype appeared many times. This chain links TRBV5-1 with TRBJ2-5; tentative D call: TRBD2 (7 bases). The CDR3 is 15 amino acids. Trimming removed 7 bases at V and 5 bases at J, with 21 bases between. Germline V CDR1 and CDR2: SGHRS, YFSETQ. The CDR3 protein is CASGSLGGAGETQYF. Written as DNA, the CDR3 is TGCGCCAGCGGATCCCTGGGGGGGGCCGGGGAGACCCAGTACTTC.

This clonotype was observed a handful of times. V gene TRBV20-1 combines with J gene TRBJ2-5; D unclear. V was shortened by 5 bases and J by 5 bases, with 12 bases between the two germline ends. CDR1 is DFQATT, CDR2 SNEGSKA, per germline (reference sequence). This CDR3 contains 12 residues. The CDR3 DNA is TGCAGTGCTCCGGGCCCTTGGGAGACCCAGTACTTC. Translating it yields CSAPGPWETQYF.

The chain recombines TRBV7-9 with TRBJ2-1; D is unresolved. V was trimmed by 5 bases and J by 9 bases, leaving 20 bases between them. This CDR3 contains 15 residues. The germline CDR1 and CDR2 sequences are SEHNR and FQNEAQ (reference sequence). The CDR3 is CASSPRRVPKGEQFF. For the CDR3, the DNA is TGTGCCAGCAGCCCACGCCGGGTCCCCAAGGGTGAGCAGTTCTTC.

This clonotype has a handful of counts. This chain links TRBV5-6 with TRBJ2-7; unclear D gene. Germline V gene data show CDR1 as SGHDT and CDR2 as YYEEEE. There are 14 residues in the CDR3. Trimming left V 4 bases short and J 4 bases short, with 15 bases between. The CDR3 spells CASSQTGIPYEQYV. The CDR3 DNA sequence: TGTGCCAGCAGCCAGACTGGGATCCCATACGAGCAGTACGTC.